The subject of this entry is one TCR beta chain. The data were taken from a study of blood T cell repertoires in COVID-19. Study-level background: The study drew acute and convalescent COVID-19 samples from the United States, Italy and Spain.

Germline trimming cut 5 bases from V and 6 bases from J; bases unmatched to any gene: 9. CDR1 is LNHDA, CDR2 SQIVND, per germline (reference sequence). This CDR3 contains 15 residues. How the authors handled the data: It was from reference gene primer amplification that nucleated cell counts were estimated. Clones were sequenced by immunoSEQ multiplex PCR, and TCRdb holds only the in-frame ones, with some missing. The V and J calls and clone size are taken from that table; D and trimming were inferred from the DNA. The table shows around 260,000 clones, with 80% to 90% occurring only once. Patients at the Seattle site were enrolled during active infection and followed longitudinally.

The gene calls are TRBV19 and TRBJ2-7; TRBD2 matches at 11 bases. The source material was peripheral blood. This TCR came from a woman aged 70-85 years with COVID-19, enrolled during active disease. The CDR3 nucleotides are TGTGCCAGTAGTTCCAGACTAGCGGGGCCCTCCGAGCAGTACTTC. Translated, it gives CASSSRLAGPSEQYF.